The following is a T cell receptor (beta chain) sequence with its context. The sample holds many counts of this clonotype. The antigen it binds to is not known. Within one base of it there is no much larger clone, and no base qualities were kept. All donors were healthy Caucasians. The twin cohort comprised three pairs of female monozygotic twins, all aged roughly 18 to 30 years. Peripheral blood mononuclear cells were used as the source from which RNA for TCR libraries was isolated. The CDR3 sequence holds 14 residues, the cysteine and phenylalanine included. Just CDR3 DNA is preserved here, 42 bases in frame from base 1. CDR1 LGHDT and CDR2 YNNKEL were looked up in the germline V gene (reference sequence). V loses 3 bases, J loses 8 bases, and the germline ends lie 11 bases apart. The data are from a study of identical twins listed by TCRdb under 2016. Looking at the study overall: To test whether fetal clonotypes persist, the study used deep sequencing on TCR alpha and beta repertoires from monozygotic twins, unrelated adults of various ages, and cord blood. Replicate twin experiments were performed at different times using different library preparation protocols to rule out contamination. The paper's findings and limits, for the study overall: Out-of-frame TCR alpha sharing in monozygotic twins was systematically underestimated by recombination models, whereas sharing between unrelated individuals was in agreement with the recombination models. Because the same donors could not be followed over many years, conclusions were based on cross-sectional statistical analysis. Abundant cord blood beta clonotypes carried fewer insertions; young adult naive repertoires showed a weaker similar trend, while memory repertoires showed none. Zero-insertion analyses could be partly confounded by invariant T cells such as MAIT and iNKT, though diverse VJ usage argued against such confounding for most clonotypes. Compared with coincidental sharing between unrelated individuals, an excess of low generation-probability sequences was observed among out-of-frame TCR alpha sequences shared between twins. A weaker excess of twin sharing was found in beta out-of-frame sequences because the signal-to-noise ratio was lowered by fewer shared sequences.

The library was made by 5' RACE. Sequencing instrument: Illumina HiSeq 2000. A universal primer binding site was added through template switching, and the final cDNA carried a unique molecular identifier so that TCR cDNA molecules could be counted accurately. Specific primers in the conserved constant-segment region were used to synthesize first-strand cDNA for the TCR alpha and beta chains. To control for contamination, every cDNA library carried two barcodes: a SMART-Mk sample barcode plus Illumina barcodes. Two successive PCR steps introduced TruSeq adapter sequences along with Illumina sample barcodes. The TCR alpha and beta cDNA libraries were sequenced on the Illumina HiSeq platform using custom primers. Concerning the study's data processing: MiGEC was used to process raw reads and extract unique molecular identifiers, and MiXCR was used to find CDR3 positions. Recombination models were inferred per individual with the repgenHMM and IGoR tools using an EM algorithm. Shared clonotype analysis was performed with the tcR package in R, normalizing sharing by the product of cloneset sizes. Out-of-frame nonproductive sequences were analyzed to study raw recombination free of thymic and clonal selection effects. Using fastp at Q25 and MiXCR, TCRdb reprocessed the public reads and kept productive beta chains. One record per CDR3 amino acid sequence lists the most common genes and DNA. The V and J calls reflect TCRdb's pipeline rather than the authors' work. This sample holds a few hundred thousand distinct CDR3 sequences; roughly 9.5% were observed only once. Jointly, the top ten make up more than 2.5% of the sample.

The data were also submitted as part of a second study, on yellow fever vaccine responses in identical twins. As the second study states: The authors reported that the T cell response to vaccination in identical twins appeared partly convergent and partly personalized. Focusing on identical twins, the study followed the T cell clones that responded to the vaccine, and did so with precision.

The TCR was taken from a woman aged 18-30 years in good health. The material sequenced was PBMCs. Recombination connected TRBV3-1 to TRBJ1-6; the D gene is not confidently resolved. In nucleotides, the sequence is TGTGCCAGCAGCCAGGGAAGGGTTTATTCACCCCTCCACTTT. The encoded protein is CASSQGRVYSPLHF.